The clone carrying this T cell receptor (beta chain) appeared many times. The protein here is the DNA translation, as the TCRdb protein differs from it at residue 12. The gene names here belong to mouse. Coverage ceases 3 residues before the CDR3 finishes, and the germline J gene fills in the end. This entry belongs to a study of CD8+ T cells in alopecia areata. Study background: Spontaneously alopecic C3H/HeJ graft donors, about 6-13 months old, gave skin to roughly 7-11-week-old female C3H/HeJ mice.

The CDR3 loop spans 15 amino acids. The V gene lost 3 bases and the J gene lost 0 bases, with 9 bases spanning the gap. CDR1 is LGHNA and CDR2 is YNLKQL in the germline V gene (reference sequence). After isolation, RNA underwent reverse transcription to generate cDNA as the sequencing template. Measured with immunoSEQ multiplex PCR; TCRdb has only the in-frame clones, and not every one. This sample shows some 2,600 clones and no singletons; almost 40% rests with the ten largest. This chain uses TRBV5 with TRBJ1-3, with unresolved D. The sequence came from a C3H/HeJ mouse with alopecia areata. For this strain, the MHC haplotype corresponds to H2-k. Source material: lesional skin. The CDR3 spells CASSHQQSSGNTLYF. Incomplete CDR3 DNA: TGTGCCAGCAGCCACCAACAGAGTTCTGGAAATACG.